Included here is one TCR beta chain sequence, with context. Its antigen is currently unknown. TCRdb keeps only in-frame clones here, not all; method: immunoSEQ multiplex PCR. This sample has approximately 86,000 clones; approximately 90% occur once, and the top ten carry around 1.1%. This record belongs to a study of OX40 agonist ivuxolimab in advanced cancers. For the study at large: Partial responses were seen in three patients, one with hepatocellular carcinoma and two with cutaneous melanoma. Findings of the study overall: Expanded clones tended on average to be more numerous among CD8+ T cells than CD4+.

Per germline, CDR1 SGHDT and CDR2 YYEEEE. The length of the CDR3 is 15 residues. The ends lost 4 bases at V and 7 bases at J; junction bases unmatched: 10. Blood specimens came from baseline, cycle 4 day 1, and cycle 7 day 1. The sequence was collected from an adult with an advanced solid tumor such as melanoma, head and neck, liver or kidney cancer. V gene TRBV5-6 combines with J gene TRBJ1-4, with TRBD1 matching 7 bases. Sequences were derived from CD4+ or CD8+ T cells sorted from blood, sampled in a trial of the OX40 agonist ivuxolimab. CDR3 residues: CASSPSGTVSEKLFF. The CDR3 DNA follows: TGTGCCAGCAGCCCGTCCGGGACAGTGAGTGAAAAACTGTTTTTT. Variable domain in full (rest from reference TRBV5-6 and TRBJ1-4): DAGVTQSPTHLIKTRGQQVTLRCSPKSGHDTVSWYQQALGQGPQFIFQYYEEEERQRGNFPDRFSGHQFPNYSSELNVNALLLGDSALYLCASSPSGTVSEKLFFGSGTQLSVL.